The 19 T cell receptor beta chains in this list originate from one sample, sequenced in a study of T cell repertoires in cytomegalovirus infection (dated by TCRdb to the late 2010s). For sequencing, an Illumina HiSeq 1500 was employed. TCRdb cleaned the public reads at Q25 with fastp, built clones with MiXCR and kept in-frame beta chains. Entries that share a CDR3 protein sequence are merged under the most common genes and DNA. Within this sample are about 320,000 distinct CDR3 sequences, with approximately 9.5% of them counted one time only. In total, the top ten clones hold approximately 4.7% of the sample. Material for sequencing was PBMCs. The receptors derive from a human donor in good health (CMV status not recorded). Some clones in this sample may be carry-over from other donors' samples.

This clonotype was counted between two and nine times. The V call is TRBV6-2 or TRBV6-3, the J call TRBJ2-1; D remains unclear. The CDR3 extends over 15 amino acids. Trimming took off 2 bases at V and 9 bases at J, with 17 bases between the two ends. Germline CDR1 MNHEY, CDR2 SVGEGT. The CDR3 protein is CASSYGIGPRGEQFF. As DNA, the CDR3 is TGTGCCAGCAGTTACGGGATCGGGCCGCGTGGTGAGCAGTTCTTC.

Written as DNA, the CDR3 is TGCAGTGCCGTAGAGGGGGGCAACGAGCAGTACTTC. It translates to CSAVEGGNEQYF. The genes are TRBV20-1 and TRBJ2-7, with D perhaps TRBD1 or TRBD2 (6 bases each). The CDR3 has 12 amino acids. Looked up from germline, CDR1 is DFQATT and CDR2 is SNEGSKA (reference sequence). V was cut by 6 bases and J by 5 bases, with 14 bases left in between.

The chain joins TRBV6-6 to TRBJ2-1; weak D call: TRBD2 (5 bases). Trimming shortened V by 10 bases and J by 7 bases, and 11 bases separated the two germline ends. This CDR3 is built from 11 residues. Germline lookup yields CDR1 MNHNY and CDR2 SVGAGI (reference sequence). CDR3 in DNA: TGTGCCATACTAGTTCTTAATGAGCAGTTCTTC. Protein product: CAILVLNEQFF.

The genes are TRBV25-1 and TRBJ1-3; D remains ambiguous. Germline CDR1 reads MGHDK; CDR2 reads SYGVNS. CDR3 length: 15 amino acids. The V gene lost 4 bases and the J gene lost 0 bases, with 10 bases spanning the gap. CDR3 amino acids: CASSGYRHSGNTIYF. The CDR3 nucleotides read TGTGCCAGCAGTGGGTACAGACACTCTGGAAACACCATATATTTT.

In its sample, this clonotype was seen a few times. The gene calls are TRBV7-9 and TRBJ2-3, with D perhaps given as TRBD1 or TRBD2 (5 bases each). With 10 bases removed from V and 0 bases from J, the gap between germline ends came to 11 bases. CDR1 is SEHNR, CDR2 FQNEAQ, per germline (reference sequence). The CDR3 extends over 13 amino acids. The CDR3, as DNA: TGTGCCACGAGGGACGGAAGCACAGATACGCAGTATTTT. Its translation: CATRDGSTDTQYF.

This clonotype showed up just a few times. V is TRBV11-2 and J is TRBJ2-2; no firm D call. The V gene's germline CDR1 is SGHAT and CDR2 FQNNGV. V was pared by 3 bases and J by 1 base, with 9 bases between. The CDR3 runs 15 residues. The CDR3 DNA follows: TGTGCCAGCAGCTTTGCGCGAGGGAACACCGGGGAGCTGTTTTTT. Amino acid sequence: CASSFARGNTGELFF.

J is TRBJ1-1 and V is TRBV30; 7 positions match TRBD1. The CDR3 spans 17 residues. CDR1 is GTSNPN and CDR2 is SVGIG in the germline V gene (reference sequence). V lost 0 bases and J lost 2; bases outside the gene matches: 12. The DNA of the CDR3 is TGTGCCTGGAGTGTACGAGCTCTTAACAGGGGAAACACTGAAGCTTTCTTT. Its translation is CAWSVRALNRGNTEAFF. Looking up the rest from reference TRBV30 and TRBJ1-1 gives the full variable domain: SQTIHQWPATLVQPVGSPLSLECTVEGTSNPNLYWYRQAAGRGLQLLFYSVGIGQISSEVPQNLSASRPQDRQFILSSKKLLLSDSGFYLCAWSVRALNRGNTEAFFGQGTRLTVV.

This sequence joins TRBV7-2 and TRBJ2-1, with 8 bases that match TRBD2. The CDR3 consists of 15 residues. J gave up 7 bases and V 7 bases, and 12 bases lay outside the gene matches. Germline CDR1 reads SGHTA; CDR2 reads FQGNSA. DNA of the CDR3: TGTGCCAGCACCCCCCAACCGGGGGGGGCGAATGAGCAGTTCTTC. Translated: CASTPQPGGANEQFF.

This clonotype was recorded at least ten times. The chain combines TRBV25-1 with TRBJ1-2; possible D gene TRBD1, 6 bases. CDR1 and CDR2 from the germline V gene are MGHDK and SYGVNS. This CDR3 contains 15 residues. Between the trimmed V and J ends, which lost 7 bases and 4 bases, there was a span of 19 bases. The CDR3 loop is CASTPGGGQRYGYTF. The DNA of the CDR3 is TGTGCCAGCACCCCCGGTGGGGGACAACGCTATGGCTACACCTTC.

This clonotype occurred many times. The J gene is TRBJ1-2, the V gene TRBV19, with 7 bases that match TRBD1. CDR3 length: 15 residues. V lost 5 bases, J lost 3 bases, and 9 bases stayed unmatched. The V gene's germline CDR1 is LNHDA and CDR2 SQIVND (reference sequence). The CDR3 loop is CASSVGQQSYYGYTF. The CDR3 DNA is TGTGCCAGTAGTGTGGGACAGCAGTCATACTATGGCTACACCTTC.

The table lists this clonotype with many counts. This sequence joins TRBV19 and TRBJ2-2; TRBD2 matches at 7 bases. Germline CDR1 LNHDA, CDR2 SQIVND (reference sequence). The ends lost 6 bases at V and 0 bases at J; junction bases unmatched: 4. CDR3 length: 15 residues. CDR3 protein: CASRRSGANTGELFF. Here the CDR3 DNA reads TGTGCCAGTAGAAGAAGCGGGGCGAACACCGGGGAGCTGTTTTTT.

This clonotype was found many times. The CDR3 nucleotides are TGTGCCAGCAGCCTCCTCCCGGGGCCCAATGAGCAGTTCTTC. Translating it yields CASSLLPGPNEQFF. This sequence joins TRBV2 and TRBJ2-1, with D perhaps matching TRBD1 or TRBD2 (5 bases each). The CDR3 sequence is 14 residues long. V lost 6 bases to trimming and J lost 6 bases, with 15 bases between them. Germline CDR1 is SNHLY and CDR2 is FYNNEI.

V usage is TRBV20-1 and J usage is TRBJ1-6, with D possibly TRBD1 on 6 matching bases. The CDR3 extends over 15 amino acids. Trimming took 0 bases from V and 4 from J, leaving 10 bases between them. The germline gives CDR1 DFQATT, CDR2 SNEGSKA (reference sequence). The CDR3 DNA sequence: TGCAGTGCTAGAGAGGGGGGCCTGTATAATTCACCCCTCCACTTT. This gives the protein CSAREGGLYNSPLHF.

The V gene is TRBV29-1, the J gene TRBJ1-5, with a weak D call TRBD1 (5 bases). The CDR3 has 13 amino acids. Germline values: CDR1 SQVTM, CDR2 ANQGSEA. V gave up 4 bases and J gave up 1 base, with 8 bases separating them. CDR3 loop: CSVGKGSNQPQHF. The CDR3 region has the DNA TGCAGCGTTGGGAAGGGGAGCAATCAGCCCCAGCATTTT.

V usage is TRBV14 and J usage is TRBJ2-7; TRBD2 agrees at 10 bases. Germline CDR1 SGHDN, CDR2 FVKESK. The CDR3 spans 15 residues. The J segment lost 5 bases and the V segment lost 0 bases, leaving 4 bases of the junction unmatched. CDR3: CASSQDSSGGHEQYF. CDR3 sequence (DNA): TGTGCCAGCAGCCAAGATTCTAGCGGGGGTCACGAGCAGTACTTC. Full variable domain (outside the CDR3, taken from reference TRBV14 and TRBJ2-7): EAGVTQFPSHSVIEKGQTVTLRCDPISGHDNLYWYRRVMGKEIKFLLHFVKESKQDESGMPNNRFLAERTGGTYSTLKVQPAELEDSGVYFCASSQDSSGGHEQYFGPGTRLTVT.

The chain is built from TRBV15 and TRBJ1-2; D possibly corresponds to TRBD1 (6 bases). CDR1 is LNHNV and CDR2 is YYDKDF in the germline V gene (reference sequence). Trimming cost V 0 bases and J 3 bases, with 20 bases left between them. The CDR3 is 18 residues long. For the CDR3, the DNA is TGTGCCACCAGCAGAGATGTACTAGCGGGGGCGAATGACTATGGCTACACCTTC. Its protein is CATSRDVLAGANDYGYTF.

V and J are TRBV25-1 and TRBJ2-3, with 8 bases identical to TRBD1. Germline-derived CDR1 and CDR2 are MGHDK and SYGVNS. CDR3 length: 15 amino acids. Unmatched junction bases numbered 4, after V lost 5 bases and J lost 0 bases. The CDR3 sequence is CASSSWTGSTDTQYF. The CDR3 coding sequence is TGTGCCAGCAGTTCGTGGACAGGGAGCACAGATACGCAGTATTTT. The complete variable domain, with remaining parts taken from reference TRBV25-1 and TRBJ2-3, reads EADIYQTPRYLVIGTGKKITLECSQTMGHDKMYWYQQDPGMELHLIHYSYGVNSTEKGDLSSESTVSRIRTEHFPLTLESARPSHTSQYLCASSSWTGSTDTQYFGPGTRLTVL.

This chain connects TRBV7-9 to TRBJ1-2; D remains ambiguous. From germline, CDR1 is SEHNR and CDR2 FQNEAQ (reference sequence). This CDR3 contains 13 residues. V was pared by 2 bases and J by 5 bases, with 9 bases between. The CDR3 region is CASSLRASYGYTF. CDR3 sequence (DNA): TGTGCCAGCAGCTTACGGGCGTCTTATGGCTACACCTTC.

This clonotype has more than one count but fewer than ten. The chain uses TRBV27 and TRBJ1-1; possible D gene TRBD1, 6 bases. From germline, CDR1 is MNHEY and CDR2 SMNVEV (reference sequence). Trimming stripped 6 bases from V and 3 bases from J, with 17 bases between. CDR3 length: 15 amino acids. CDR3 in amino acids: CASRPHRVRDTEAFF. The CDR3 bases are TGTGCCAGCAGACCCCACAGGGTCCGTGACACTGAAGCTTTCTTT.